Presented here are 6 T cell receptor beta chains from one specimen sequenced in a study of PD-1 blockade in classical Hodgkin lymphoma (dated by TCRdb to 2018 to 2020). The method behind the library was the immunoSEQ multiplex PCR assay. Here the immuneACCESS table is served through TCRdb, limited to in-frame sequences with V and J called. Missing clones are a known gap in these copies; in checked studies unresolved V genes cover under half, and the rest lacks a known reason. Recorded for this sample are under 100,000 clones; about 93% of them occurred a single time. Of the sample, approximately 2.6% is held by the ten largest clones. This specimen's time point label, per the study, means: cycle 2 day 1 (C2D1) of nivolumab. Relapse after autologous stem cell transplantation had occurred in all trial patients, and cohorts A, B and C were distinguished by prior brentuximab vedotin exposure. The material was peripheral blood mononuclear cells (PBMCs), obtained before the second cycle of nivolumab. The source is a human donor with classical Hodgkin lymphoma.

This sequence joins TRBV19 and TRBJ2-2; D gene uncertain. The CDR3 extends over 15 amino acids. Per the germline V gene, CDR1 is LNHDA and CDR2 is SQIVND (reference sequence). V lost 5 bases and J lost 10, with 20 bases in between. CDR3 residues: CASSPAGQLRSELFF. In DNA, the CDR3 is TGTGCCAGTAGTCCCGCTGGCCAGTTACGCTCGGAGCTGTTTTTT.

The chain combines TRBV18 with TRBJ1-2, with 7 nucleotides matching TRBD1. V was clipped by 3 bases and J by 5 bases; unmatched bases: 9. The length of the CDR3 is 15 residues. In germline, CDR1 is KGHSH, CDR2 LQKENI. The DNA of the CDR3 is TGTGCCAGCTCACCGGGGGCCAGGGGGGGATATGGCTACACCTTC. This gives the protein CASSPGARGGYGYTF.

CDR3 bases: TGTGCCAGCAGCCGCAGGACAGGGGATGAGCAGTTCTTC. The encoded protein is CASSRRTGDEQFF. The chain is built from TRBV9 and TRBJ2-1, with 9 bases fitting TRBD1. V was clipped by 4 bases and J by 8 bases; unmatched bases: 4. This CDR3 is built from 13 residues. Germline assignment: CDR1 SGDLS and CDR2 YYNGEE.

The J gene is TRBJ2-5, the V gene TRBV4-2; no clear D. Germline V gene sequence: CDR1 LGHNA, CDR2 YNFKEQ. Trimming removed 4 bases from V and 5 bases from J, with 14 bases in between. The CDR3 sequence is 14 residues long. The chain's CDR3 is CASSPRLSGETQYF. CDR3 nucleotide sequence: TGTGCCAGCAGCCCTAGACTCTCCGGCGAGACCCAGTACTTC.

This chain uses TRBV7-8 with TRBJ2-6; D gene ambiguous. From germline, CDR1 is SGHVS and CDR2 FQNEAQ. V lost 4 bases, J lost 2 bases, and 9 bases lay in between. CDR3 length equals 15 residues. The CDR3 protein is CASSSGAAGANVLTF. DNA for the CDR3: TGTGCCAGCAGCTCCGGCGCCGCTGGGGCCAACGTCCTGACTTTC.

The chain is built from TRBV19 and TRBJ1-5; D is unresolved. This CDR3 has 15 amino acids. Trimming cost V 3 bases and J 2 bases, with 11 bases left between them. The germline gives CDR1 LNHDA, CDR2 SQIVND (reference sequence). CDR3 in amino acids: CASSMGPAGNQPQHF. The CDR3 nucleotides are TGTGCCAGTAGTATGGGTCCTGCGGGCAATCAGCCCCAGCATTTT. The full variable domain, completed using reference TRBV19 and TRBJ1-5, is DGGITQSPKYLFRKEGQNVTLSCEQNLNHDAMYWYRQDPGQGLRLIYYSQIVNDFQKGDIAEGYSVSREKKESFPLTVTSAQKNPTAFYLCASSMGPAGNQPQHFGDGTRLSIL.